The rows below give T cell receptor beta chains drawn from one sample of a study of shared clonotypes between healthy human individuals. Measured with immunoSEQ multiplex PCR; TCRdb has only the in-frame clones, and not every one. Among under 2.5 million clones listed, roughly 92% were seen once. Sequenced sample: naive CD4+ T cells from PBMCs. These receptors all stem from a man aged 18 to 29 in good health. Some clones in this sample may be carry-over from other donors' samples. CDR3s include the opening cysteine and the closing phenylalanine or tryptophan.

V: TRBV6-1
J: TRBJ1-1
CDR3: CASREAVNTEAFF

V: TRBV28
J: TRBJ2-3
CDR3: CASSGGGAAPSTDTQYF

V: TRBV4-1
J: TRBJ2-5
CDR3: CASSQVGAAQETQYF

V: TRBV7-3
J: TRBJ2-5
CDR3: CASSLGGDRETQYF

V: TRBV4-1
J: TRBJ1-3
CDR3: CASSSWAIGGNTIYF

V: TRBV5-1
J: TRBJ2-3
CDR3: CASSLALRGATDTQYF

V: TRBV12-2
J: TRBJ1-1
CDR3: CASRLGERRDSNTEAFF

V: TRBV28
J: TRBJ1-5
CDR3: CASSLDSSYQPQHF

V: TRBV19
J: TRBJ1-1
CDR3: CASRPEWAMNTEAFF

V: TRBV5-1
J: TRBJ1-5
CDR3: CASSPSSVVRQPQHF

V: TRBV4-2
J: TRBJ2-3
CDR3: CASSHGTSTDTQYF

V: TRBV30
J: TRBJ2-1
CDR3: CAWREQGARSEQFF

V: TRBV5-1
J: TRBJ2-1
CDR3: CASSLVGRSDNEQFF

V: TRBV27
J: TRBJ2-5
CDR3: CASRRTLGRTQETQYF

V: TRBV4-3
J: TRBJ2-2
CDR3: CASSGNWNTGELFF

V: TRBV2
J: TRBJ2-7
CDR3: CASTRLGALGGEQYF

V: TRBV5-1
J: TRBJ1-4
CDR3: CASSLGRQRQEGKLFF

V: TRBV19
J: TRBJ1-1
CDR3: CASRRTGHGNTEAFF

V: TRBV2
J: TRBJ2-7
CDR3: CASKSQVHYEQYF

V: TRBV28
J: TRBJ2-3
CDR3: CASSPTSGKLNTQYF

V: TRBV28
J: TRBJ2-5
CDR3: CASSFDNQETQYF

V: TRBV27
J: TRBJ2-5
CDR3: CASSLRRGAKTQYF

V: TRBV4-3
J: TRBJ2-1
CDR3: CASSRFPPRAWDNEQFF

V: TRBV7-9
J: TRBJ2-7
CDR3: CAFPRGRTDLRQDEQYF

V: TRBV5-4
J: TRBJ2-3
CDR3: CASSLRSGRAGDTQYF

V: TRBV27
J: TRBJ2-2
CDR3: CASSQTGPKGLFF